This is a list of T cell receptor beta chains from one sample in a study of CD4 T cell repertoires in COVID-19. TCRdb's copy holds only in-frame clones and misses some; the assay was immunoSEQ multiplex PCR. The data contain approximately 75,000 clones, about 83% of them seen just once; the ten biggest clones take up about 0.5%. The material was CD4+ T cells from peripheral blood, obtained after recovery from COVID-19. The receptors shown here come from a human donor who had COVID-19. The CDR3 runs from the conserved cysteine through the conserved F or W. D genes are given only for firm matches. Size values are once, few and many counts, or a class for expanded clones, and some rows have none.

V	length	J	size	D	DNA	CDR3
TRBV6-5	14	TRBJ2-4	.	TRBD1	TGTGCCAGCAGTTTACGACAGGGTCGAAACATTCAGTACTTC	CASSLRQGRNIQYF
TRBV7-2	15	TRBJ2-1	.	TRBD2	TGTGCCAGCAGCTTAGGGGGGACTAGCGTCAATGAGCAGTTCTTC	CASSLGGTSVNEQFF
TRBV29-1	14	TRBJ2-2	.	.	TGCAGCGTTGGGACAACTACGAACACCGGGGAGCTGTTTTTT	CSVGTTTNTGELFF
TRBV5-1	15	TRBJ2-1	few	.	TGCGCCAGCAGCTTGGAGGTCGGGGAATACAATGAGCAGTTCTTC	CASSLEVGEYNEQFF
TRBV11-2	15	TRBJ1-4	few	.	TGTGCCAGCAGCCTAGAGGAGGTAGAGAGTGGAAAACTGTTTTTT	CASSLEEVESGKLFF
TRBV6-5	13	TRBJ1-1	.	.	TGTGCCAGCAGCCAGAGGGGTGAGACTGAAGCTTTCTTT	CASSQRGETEAFF
TRBV18	13	TRBJ1-1	.	.	TGTGCCAGCTCACCATTGACGAACACTGAAGCTTTCTTT	CASSPLTNTEAFF
TRBV19	15	TRBJ2-3	.	TRBD2	TGTGCCAGTAGTTTGACTAGCGGGGACACAGATACGCAGTATTTT	CASSLTSGDTDTQYF
TRBV5-1	11	TRBJ2-7	.	.	TGCGCCAGCAGCTTGGAAGGGGCCTTGTACTTC	CASSLEGALYF
TRBV5-4	16	TRBJ2-3	.	.	TGTGCCAGCAGCGGGGGATTACCGGTGAGCACAGATACGCAGTATTTT	CASSGGLPVSTDTQYF
TRBV4-1	14	TRBJ2-5	.	.	TGCGCCAGCAGCCAAGACAGTCTCCAAGAGACCCAGTACTTC	CASSQDSLQETQYF
TRBV28	15	TRBJ2-1	.	TRBD1	TGTGCCAGCAGGCGACAGGGGTCCCTCTACAATGAGCAGTTCTTC	CASRRQGSLYNEQFF
TRBV5-5	15	TRBJ2-7	.	TRBD2	TGTGCCAGCAGCTCCGGGACTAGCGGGACCTACGAGCAGTACTTC	CASSSGTSGTYEQYF
TRBV2	13	TRBJ2-3	.	.	TGTGCCAGCAGTGCCCCTTTCACAGATACGCAGTATTTT	CASSAPFTDTQYF
TRBV7-2	18	TRBJ2-5	.	TRBD2	TGTGCCAGCAGCCCTGGGAGGGCTAGCGGCCCCTTTGGAGAGACCCAGTACTTC	CASSPGRASGPFGETQYF
TRBV11-2	18	TRBJ2-1	.	TRBD2	TGTGCCAGCAGCGTTAGCGGGAGGGCCGAGAGCTCCTACAATGAGCAGTTCTTC	CASSVSGRAESSYNEQFF
TRBV7-2	15	TRBJ1-3	.	TRBD1	TGTGCCAGCAGCTTGGGACAGGACTCTGGAAACACCATATATTTT	CASSLGQDSGNTIYF